This T cell receptor (beta chain) was recorded in a study of cytomegalovirus exposure and HLA in healthy donors. Study summary: Of all 400 or so donors who were genotyped, about 80% belonged to the Caucasian-associated ancestry cluster. Study conclusions and caveats: In a later analysis, a genetic analysis reported fewer productive-TCR N-insertions in an Asian-associated ancestry cluster than the cohort average.

PCR involved 60 Vbeta and 13 Jbeta primers. Generated by immunoSEQ multiplex PCR, the TCRdb table keeps only in-frame clones and is missing some. This sample has under 110,000 clones, with roughly four fifths found just once. The V gene's germline CDR1 is MNHEY and CDR2 SVGAGI. The ends lost 5 bases at V and 7 bases at J; junction bases unmatched: 5. The CDR3 has 13 residues. About this clone: Its matching antigen is unknown.

Specimen: PBMCs. J is TRBJ2-4 and V is TRBV6-5; 7 bases are a match to TRBD1. The sequence was obtained from a man aged 45-65 years in good health and CMV-seronegative. The CDR3 here is CASSTGAVNIQYF. The CDR3 nucleotides are TGTGCCAGCAGTACAGGGGCGGTTAACATTCAGTACTTC.